The clone carrying this TCR beta chain was found a few times. The sample comes from a study of T-cell reconstitution after alpha-beta-depleted transplantation in children. The germline CDR1 and CDR2 sequences are SGHTA and FQGNSA. V lost 5 bases and J lost 9, with 17 bases in between. The CDR3 runs to 15 residues. Researchers prepared the TCRbeta library using unique molecular identifiers, the study reports. TCRdb ran MiXCR on the PCR reads and lists one entry per CDR3 protein. The table includes approximately 400,000 distinct CDR3 sequences, approximately 10% detected once. The specimen comprised PBMCs from the stem cell graft donor, sampled from the stem cell graft. The receptor was isolated from a human donor who donated a stem cell graft to a child with acute myeloid leukemia. The rearrangement uses TRBV7-2 and TRBJ1-6; no firm D call. CDR3 amino acids: CASSPRLGWGSPLHF. The CDR3 nucleotides read TGTGCCAGCAGCCCCAGACTGGGATGGGGTTCACCCCTCCACTTT.